This record covers a single T cell receptor beta chain. Assay: immunoSEQ multiplex PCR; the TCRdb copy retains only in-frame clones and omits some. Seen here are 65,000 to 100,000 clones, around nine tenths observed once, and the top ten hold 4.8%. The sample belongs to a study of blood T cell repertoires in COVID-19. The length of the CDR3 is 15 residues. The V end lost 2 bases, the J end lost 4 bases, and 11 bases lay between the germline ends. Germline V gene lookup returns CDR1 MNHEY and CDR2 SVGAGI. The clonotype comes from a woman older than 75 with acute or convalescent COVID-19. Sample: peripheral blood. This chain joins TRBV6-5 and TRBJ2-2, with TRBD2 as a possible D gene (7 bases). The DNA for the CDR3 is TGTGCCAGCAGTTACAGCGGGACACGCACCGGGGAGCTGTTTTTT. Translated: CASSYSGTRTGELFF.